These T cell receptor beta chains were read from a single sample in a study of T-cell memory formation after mild COVID-19. TCRdb reanalysed the 5' RACE reads using MiXCR and keeps one entry per CDR3 protein. Of 450,000 or so distinct CDR3 sequences in the sample, roughly 23% are singletons; the top ten hold 12%. Sequenced material: PBMCs or a T cell subset sorted from them (not recorded which). These TCRs come from an adult woman who had mild COVID-19 (a few samples of this study predate the infection). Cell type and time point are not known. The CDR3 runs from the conserved cysteine through the conserved F or W. D genes are given only for firm matches. Some rows have no size entry. The others give once, few or many, or a class for an expanded clone.

CATSRINLGQMNTEAFF	TGTGCCACCAGCCGAATTAACCTGGGACAGATGAACACTGAAGCTTTCTTT	TRBV15	TRBJ1-1	TRBD1	few
CASSWLAGARTDTQYF	TGTGCCAGCAGTTGGCTAGCGGGGGCCAGAACAGATACGCAGTATTTT	TRBV6-5	TRBJ2-3	TRBD2	-
CASSLQRQFGNTIYF	TGTGCCAGCAGTCTACAAAGACAGTTTGGAAACACCATATATTTT	TRBV12-3/TRBV12-4	TRBJ1-3	-	-
CASSYSSGPTYEQYF	TGTGCCAGCAGTTACTCCTCGGGACCAACCTACGAGCAGTACTTC	TRBV6-6	TRBJ2-7	-	-
CASSLALVSYTF	TGTGCCAGCAGTCTAGCCCTCGTTAGCTACACCTTC	TRBV12-3/TRBV12-4	TRBJ1-2	-	few
CASSQVGGLTGELFF	TGTGCCAGCAGCCAAGTCGGGGGGCTGACCGGGGAGCTGTTTTTT	TRBV3-1	TRBJ2-2	-	-
CSGRGPEPEAFF	TGCAGTGGCAGAGGTCCGGAACCTGAAGCTTTCTTT	TRBV20-1	TRBJ1-1	-	-
CASSLRPGQGPGEQFF	TGTGCCAGCAGCTTAAGGCCGGGACAGGGACCGGGGGAGCAGTTCTTC	TRBV7-8	TRBJ2-1	TRBD1	-
CASSFFERGYNEQFF	TGTGCCAGCAGCTTCTTCGAGCGGGGCTACAATGAGCAGTTCTTC	TRBV7-2	TRBJ2-1	TRBD2	few
CARKEVSTDTQYF	TGTGCCAGGAAAGAAGTTAGCACAGATACGCAGTATTTT	TRBV21-1	TRBJ2-3	-	-
CASSYSPGGSTYEQYF	TGTGCCAGCAGTTACTCCCCGGGGGGCTCCACCTACGAGCAGTACTTC	TRBV6-2/TRBV6-3	TRBJ2-7	-	few
CASSQVGSRILVDNEQFF	TGTGCCAGCAGCCAAGTCGGTAGCAGAATTCTTGTAGACAATGAGCAGTTCTTC	TRBV3-1	TRBJ2-1	-	few
CASSFGQTSYNEQFF	TGTGCCAGCAGTTTCGGACAAACCTCCTACAATGAGCAGTTCTTC	TRBV27	TRBJ2-1	-	-